Listed below are T cell receptor beta chains from one sample, sequenced in a study of Graves' ophthalmopathy and Graves' hyperthyroidism. TCRdb ran MiXCR on the multiplex PCR reads and lists one entry per CDR3 protein. There are over a million distinct CDR3 sequences in the sample; about two fifths occur only once, and over 8.5% lies in the top ten. The sequenced sample consisted of peripheral blood or thyroid tissue (not recorded which). The source is an adult man with Graves' hyperthyroidism. Each CDR3 is given with its conserved first and last residue. The D gene is left open where the match is weak. Part of the rows lack a size; the others show once, few, many or a class for expanded clones.

>TRBV11-2|NA|18|NA|TRBJ1-4
CASSLEAGAWGTNEKLFF
TGTGCCAGCAGCTTAGAGGCAGGGGCGTGGGGGACTAATGAAAAACTGTTTTTT
>TRBV20-1|many|14|NA|TRBJ2-7
CSATPLGGPYEQYF
TGCAGTGCTACGCCCCTGGGCGGACCCTACGAGCAGTACTTC
>TRBV2|NA|14|NA|TRBJ2-7
CASSDVAGTYEQYF
TGTGCCAGCAGTGATGTCGCAGGTACCTACGAGCAGTACTTC
>TRBV4-1|NA|14|NA|TRBJ1-5
CASSQDKRGQPQHF
TGCGCCAGCAGCCAAGACAAACGGGGTCAGCCCCAGCATTTT
>TRBV7-9|NA|16|NA|TRBJ2-7
CASSRVREWDSYEQYF
TGTGCCAGCAGCCGAGTCAGGGAGTGGGACTCCTACGAGCAGTACTTC
>TRBV5-1|many|17|NA|TRBJ2-7
CASSLSGPGLSSYEQYF
TGCGCCAGCAGCTTGTCTGGGCCGGGTCTGAGCTCCTACGAGCAGTACTTC
>TRBV28|many|11|NA|TRBJ1-1
CASRGKPEAFF
TGTGCCAGCCGAGGGAAACCTGAAGCTTTCTTT
>TRBV9|many|15|NA|TRBJ1-4
CASSAEDRWNEKLFF
TGTGCCAGCAGCGCGGAAGACAGGTGGAATGAAAAACTGTTTTTT
>TRBV12-3/TRBV12-4|many|15|TRBD2|TRBJ2-7
CASSLVASGSYEQYF
TGTGCCAGCAGTTTAGTGGCTAGCGGGAGTTACGAGCAGTACTTC
>TRBV11-2|NA|16|NA|TRBJ1-1
CASSLEAWTAVTEAFF
TGTGCCAGCAGCTTAGAAGCGTGGACAGCTGTAACTGAAGCTTTCTTT
>TRBV3-1|many|11|NA|TRBJ1-2
CASSQGRGYTF
TGTGCCAGCAGCCAAGGTCGTGGCTACACCTTC
>TRBV10-3|NA|14|TRBD1|TRBJ1-2
CAISSPQGHRGYTF
TGTGCCATCAGCTCCCCACAGGGGCATCGGGGCTACACCTTC
>TRBV9|many|15|TRBD2|TRBJ2-7
CASSVSSGGAFEQYF
TGTGCCAGCAGCGTTTCTAGCGGGGGGGCGTTTGAGCAGTACTTC
>TRBV9|NA|13|NA|TRBJ2-3
CTSRGQPTDTQYF
TGTACCAGCAGAGGACAGCCCACAGATACGCAGTATTTT
>TRBV6-2/TRBV6-3|NA|11|NA|TRBJ2-1
CASTSEDEQFF
TGTGCCAGCACTTCCGAGGATGAGCAGTTCTTC
>TRBV7-2|many|15|TRBD2|TRBJ2-2
CASTSGGGYTGELFF
TGTGCCAGCACTAGCGGGGGAGGTTACACCGGGGAGCTGTTTTTT
>TRBV7-2|NA|19|NA|TRBJ2-7
CASSPSWGAGGVSSYEQYF
TGTGCCAGCAGCCCCTCATGGGGCGCAGGGGGGGTGAGCTCCTACGAGCAGTACTTC
>TRBV10-3|NA|13|NA|TRBJ1-1
CAISDWVLAEAFF
TGTGCCATCAGTGACTGGGTGCTCGCTGAAGCTTTCTTT
>TRBV5-1|NA|16|TRBD1|TRBJ1-5
CASSKTGTVSNQPQHF
TGCGCCAGCAGCAAGACCGGGACAGTAAGCAATCAGCCCCAGCATTTT
>TRBV10-3|NA|16|TRBD1|TRBJ2-7
CAISVDGTGDSYEQYF
TGTGCCATCAGTGTTGATGGGACAGGGGACTCCTACGAGCAGTACTTC
>TRBV25-1|NA|19|NA|TRBJ1-2
CASSLPRLPGTRNLYGYTF
TGTGCCAGCAGCTTACCTCGCCTCCCCGGGACAAGGAACCTCTATGGCTACACCTTC
>TRBV2|NA|14|TRBD1|TRBJ2-2
CASSAWGQSGELFF
TGTGCCAGCAGTGCCTGGGGACAGTCCGGGGAGCTGTTTTTT
>TRBV19|NA|14|NA|TRBJ1-1
CASSIGVGETEAFF
TGTGCCAGTAGTATCGGCGTGGGGGAAACTGAAGCTTTCTTT
>TRBV20-1|many|15|TRBD1|TRBJ1-6
CSARLRTGGPSPLHF
TGCAGTGCTCGCTTGAGGACAGGGGGCCCTTCACCCCTCCACTTT
>TRBV19|many|15|NA|TRBJ1-1
CASSIEDRLNTEAFF
TGTGCCAGTAGTATCGAGGACAGATTGAACACTGAAGCTTTCTTT
>TRBV6-5|few|14|NA|TRBJ1-1
CASSLTVLNTEAFF
TGTGCCAGCAGTTTAACTGTCTTGAACACTGAAGCTTTCTTT